This is a list of T cell receptor beta chains from one sample in a study of Graves' ophthalmopathy and Graves' hyperthyroidism. Each CDR3 protein gets one entry after TCRdb re-called the multiplex PCR reads with MiXCR. The table has over a million distinct CDR3 sequences, approximately 35% seen once. Source material: peripheral blood or thyroid tissue (not recorded which). These receptors originate from an adult man with Graves' hyperthyroidism. Each CDR3 is given with its conserved first and last residue. D genes are given only for firm matches. Part of the rows lack a size; the others show once, few, many or a class for expanded clones.

d_gene: TRBD1
abundance: many
v_gene: TRBV10-3
j_gene: TRBJ1-2
CDR3aa: CASNTGQYGYTF
CDR3nt: TGTGCCAGCAATACGGGACAGTATGGCTACACCTTC

d_gene: NA
abundance: few
v_gene: TRBV2
j_gene: TRBJ2-5
CDR3aa: CASKKTMVGQETQYF
CDR3nt: TGTGCCAGCAAAAAGACCATGGTTGGGCAAGAGACCCAGTACTTC

d_gene: NA
abundance: many
v_gene: TRBV7-9
j_gene: TRBJ1-6
CDR3aa: CASSLSGQWNSPLHF
CDR3nt: TGTGCCAGCAGCTTATCGGGCCAGTGGAATTCACCCCTCCACTTT

d_gene: NA
abundance: few
v_gene: TRBV9
j_gene: TRBJ2-7
CDR3aa: CASSVGLKGYEQYF
CDR3nt: TGTGCCAGCAGCGTAGGACTAAAAGGGTACGAGCAGTACTTC

d_gene: NA
abundance: many
v_gene: TRBV5-4
j_gene: TRBJ1-3
CDR3aa: CASSVPMSDTIYF
CDR3nt: TGTGCCAGCAGCGTCCCCATGTCGGACACCATATATTTT

d_gene: NA
abundance: NA
v_gene: TRBV9
j_gene: TRBJ1-2
CDR3aa: CASSAGGQYGYTF
CDR3nt: TGTGCCAGCAGCGCCGGGGGGCAATATGGCTACACCTTC

d_gene: NA
abundance: NA
v_gene: TRBV10-3
j_gene: TRBJ2-5
CDR3aa: CAISESTGVKTQYF
CDR3nt: TGTGCCATCAGTGAGTCGACCGGGGTGAAGACCCAGTACTTC

d_gene: NA
abundance: few
v_gene: TRBV3-1
j_gene: TRBJ2-6
CDR3aa: CASSQVHSGANVLTF
CDR3nt: TGTGCCAGCAGCCAAGTACACTCTGGGGCCAACGTCCTGACTTTC

d_gene: TRBD1
abundance: few
v_gene: TRBV2
j_gene: TRBJ1-1
CDR3aa: CASSPSRDRNTEAFF
CDR3nt: TGTGCCAGCAGCCCGTCCCGGGACAGGAACACTGAAGCTTTCTTT

d_gene: NA
abundance: NA
v_gene: TRBV7-8
j_gene: TRBJ2-3
CDR3aa: CASTRGSYTDTQYF
CDR3nt: TGTGCCAGCACTCGAGGTTCCTACACAGATACGCAGTATTTT

d_gene: NA
abundance: many
v_gene: TRBV7-9
j_gene: TRBJ2-7
CDR3aa: CASSSGAGVYEQYF
CDR3nt: TGTGCCAGCAGCTCAGGGGCAGGGGTCTACGAGCAGTACTTC

d_gene: TRBD1
abundance: many
v_gene: TRBV20-1
j_gene: TRBJ1-4
CDR3aa: CSARVTGAEVEKLFF
CDR3nt: TGCAGTGCTAGAGTTACAGGGGCTGAAGTGGAAAAACTGTTTTTT

d_gene: NA
abundance: many
v_gene: TRBV4-1
j_gene: TRBJ1-1
CDR3aa: CASSQVAEGIEAFF
CDR3nt: TGCGCCAGCAGCCAAGTTGCCGAGGGGATTGAAGCTTTCTTT

d_gene: NA
abundance: NA
v_gene: TRBV10-3
j_gene: TRBJ1-4
CDR3aa: CASSYSRAANEKLFF
CDR3nt: TGTGCCAGCAGTTACTCGAGGGCGGCTAATGAAAAACTGTTTTTT

d_gene: NA
abundance: NA
v_gene: TRBV24-1
j_gene: TRBJ1-1
CDR3aa: CASSEAPGATTEAFF
CDR3nt: TGTGCCAGCAGTGAGGCCCCCGGGGCAACAACTGAAGCTTTCTTT

d_gene: TRBD1
abundance: many
v_gene: TRBV7-2
j_gene: TRBJ1-2
CDR3aa: CASSSRQGGIYTF
CDR3nt: TGTGCCAGCAGCTCTAGACAGGGGGGGATCTACACCTTC